This T cell receptor (beta chain) is drawn from a study of CD8+ T cells in alopecia areata (dated by TCRdb to between 2018 and 2020). A note on the overall study: Female C3H/HeJ recipients, roughly 6-11 weeks old, were grafted with skin from C3H/HeJ donors with spontaneous alopecia (about 6-12 months old). High-throughput TCRbeta sequencing was used to examine T cell clonal expansion in alopecia areata in both the C3H/HeJ mouse model and human patients. Human TCRbeta sequencing covered scalp tissue and sorted CD4+ and CD8+ peripheral blood T cells from patchy and totalis/universalis alopecia areata patients and healthy controls. Scalp clonality was compared among normal scalp (n=4), patchy alopecia areata scalp (n=8), and alopecia totalis/universalis scalp (n=8). RNA was obtained with the PAXgene miRNA kit for fixed scalp, the miRNeasy kit for PBMCs, and the RNeasy kit for mouse skin. Amplification of TCRbeta CDR3 regions was done by immunoSEQ multiplex PCR using 35 Vbeta forward primers and 13 Jbeta reverse primers. The research as a whole found: Resident alphabeta T cells in normal human skin are also sequenced, complicating scalp TCR repertoire analysis, unlike mouse skin dominated by gammadelta T cells. Compared with mice, TCR sequences shared between patients were less clear, possibly partly because of HLA diversity across the patient population. Lesional scalp, especially in alopecia totalis/universalis, showed higher clonality and more expanded CD8+ clones than normal scalp, suggesting antigenic drive.

As regards this clone: Its recognized antigen is unknown. Note that gene names and germline sequences for this receptor are mouse ones. The read ends 4 residues early relative to the CDR3; the germline J gene fills the gap.

Libraries were prepared through the immunoSEQ multiplex PCR assay. For TCR sequencing, RNA was extracted from every sample and reverse transcribed into cDNA to serve as template. SuperScript III was used to make first-strand cDNA, primed with a 2:1 mix of oligo-dT and random hexamers. Amplification bias was assessed with a synthetic immune receptor repertoire, and residual bias was removed computationally. Sequencing of the libraries was done on Illumina HiSeq with 60 bp reads that cover the CDR3, reading from J toward V. The authors' pipeline ran thus. Raw reads were preprocessed to remove errors, and CDR3 was defined according to IMGT conventions as the region from the conserved cysteine to phenylalanine. Clonality was computed as 1 minus the Shannon entropy, with the entropy normalized by log2 of the number of productive unique TCRs. CD4 or CD8 identity of scalp clones was inferred by cross-referencing scalp TCRbeta sequences with sorted blood CD4 and CD8 repertoires. As stored in TCRdb, this immuneACCESS dataset retains in-frame rearrangements with V and J assigned. A fraction of the clones does not appear; measured against another copy, unresolved V genes explain less than half of the discrepancy, and the remainder lacks a known reason. That table supplies the V and J calls and clone size; D and trimming were determined from the DNA. In this sample the table shows around 300,000 clones, and no singletons are among them. The ten largest clones take up roughly 1.2% of the sample.

Cells from mouse cutaneous lymph nodes were pooled, stained for CD4, CD8alpha, NKG2D, NKG2ACE and other markers, and then sorted on a BD Influx. The CDR3, from cysteine to phenylalanine, totals 17 residues. Sequencing covers 39 bases of the CDR3, shown here with the frame starting at base 1. Trimming removed 0 bases from V and 1 base from J, leaving 14 bases between the germline ends. CDR1 FNHDT and CDR2 SITEND were looked up in the germline V gene (reference sequence). The sequence was obtained from a C3H/HeJ mouse with alopecia areata. This strain of mice has MHC haplotype H2-k. What was sequenced was CD4+ T cells sorted from a lymph node. This chain joins TRBV19 to TRBJ2-1; a weak D assignment points to TRBD2 (6 bases agree). The CDR3 bases that were read are TGTGCCAGCAGTATAGATGCGGAGTGGGGGAACTATGCT. Its coded protein is CASSIDAEWGNYA. The whole CDR3 reads CASSIDAEWGNYAEQFF.